This is a list of T cell receptor beta chains from one sample in a study of T cell repertoires in cytomegalovirus infection. These TCRs are of unknown antigen specificity. One entry per CDR3 protein results from TCRdb running MiXCR on the reads. Of over 100,000 distinct CDR3 sequences in the sample, around 10% were seen once. The material sequenced was PBMCs, sequenced either directly or after in vitro stimulation (not recorded which). These receptors all come from a human donor in good health (CMV status not recorded). Some clones in this sample may be carry-over from other donors' samples. Each CDR3 is given with its conserved first and last residue. Fields, in order: V gene, J gene, D gene, clone size, CDR3 DNA, CDR3 protein. D genes are given only for firm matches. Only part of the rows carry a size: once, few, many, or a class if the clone is expanded.

v_call: TRBV20-1
j_call: TRBJ2-1
d_call: .
clone_size: .
cdr3_nt: TGCAGTGCTGGGGAGCGGTACAATGAGCAGTTCTTC
cdr3_aa: CSAGERYNEQFF

v_call: TRBV30
j_call: TRBJ2-6
d_call: TRBD1
clone_size: few
cdr3_nt: TGTGCCTCCCGGGACAGTAGGCTCTCTGGGGCCAACGTCCTGACTTTC
cdr3_aa: CASRDSRLSGANVLTF

v_call: TRBV11-2
j_call: TRBJ2-3
d_call: .
clone_size: many
cdr3_nt: TGTGCCAGCAGCCGTCTCGATGGCGCAGATACGCAGTATTTT
cdr3_aa: CASSRLDGADTQYF

v_call: TRBV7-9
j_call: TRBJ2-1
d_call: .
clone_size: few
cdr3_nt: TGTGCCAGCAGCTTAAGTGACCCCTACGAGCAGTTCTTC
cdr3_aa: CASSLSDPYEQFF

v_call: TRBV7-2
j_call: TRBJ1-2
d_call: .
clone_size: many
cdr3_nt: TGTGCCAGCAGCTTAGTAAAGGGGGTTAGCTATGGCTACACCTTC
cdr3_aa: CASSLVKGVSYGYTF

v_call: TRBV24-1
j_call: TRBJ2-1
d_call: TRBD2
clone_size: .
cdr3_nt: TGTGCCACCAGGGGACTAGCGGCTCCCTACAATGAGCAGTTCTTC
cdr3_aa: CATRGLAAPYNEQFF

v_call: TRBV28
j_call: TRBJ1-4
d_call: TRBD1
clone_size: .
cdr3_nt: TGTGCCAGCAGGACAGGGGGGGGTGAAAAACTGTTTTTT
cdr3_aa: CASRTGGGEKLFF

v_call: TRBV20-1
j_call: TRBJ2-7
d_call: .
clone_size: .
cdr3_nt: TGCAGTGCTATTCCCGGACAGCGCTACGAGCAGTACTTC
cdr3_aa: CSAIPGQRYEQYF

v_call: TRBV24-1
j_call: TRBJ2-3
d_call: .
clone_size: .
cdr3_nt: TGTGCCACCAGTGATCGTCAGGGGCCCCACACAGATACGCAGTATTTT
cdr3_aa: CATSDRQGPHTDTQYF

v_call: TRBV27
j_call: TRBJ2-1
d_call: .
clone_size: many
cdr3_nt: TGTGCCAGCCGCAATCCGAGAGCGCTTAATTACAATGAGCAGTTCTTC
cdr3_aa: CASRNPRALNYNEQFF

v_call: TRBV9
j_call: TRBJ2-1
d_call: .
clone_size: few
cdr3_nt: TGTGCCAGCAGCGTAGCCGCGGGCTCCTACAATGAGCAGTTCTTC
cdr3_aa: CASSVAAGSYNEQFF

v_call: TRBV11-3
j_call: TRBJ1-1
d_call: .
clone_size: many
cdr3_nt: TGTGCCAGCAGCTCAATACAGGTGAACACTGAAGCTTTCTTT
cdr3_aa: CASSSIQVNTEAFF

v_call: TRBV6-1
j_call: TRBJ1-6
d_call: .
clone_size: many
cdr3_nt: TGTGCCAGCACTATTGGAGATAATTCACCCCTCCACTTT
cdr3_aa: CASTIGDNSPLHF

v_call: TRBV7-2
j_call: TRBJ2-1
d_call: .
clone_size: many
cdr3_nt: TGTGCCAGCAGCTTCCGGGAGAGCTCCTACAATGAGCAGTTCTTC
cdr3_aa: CASSFRESSYNEQFF

v_call: TRBV5-4
j_call: TRBJ2-1
d_call: .
clone_size: few
cdr3_nt: TGTGCCAGCAGCTTGGCTAGATCCAGTGAGCAGTTCTTC
cdr3_aa: CASSLARSSEQFF

v_call: TRBV28
j_call: TRBJ1-2
d_call: .
clone_size: many
cdr3_nt: TGTGCCAGCAGCCAAAATACAGGGTCTGGCTATGGCTACACCTTC
cdr3_aa: CASSQNTGSGYGYTF

v_call: TRBV12-3/TRBV12-4
j_call: TRBJ1-5
d_call: TRBD1
clone_size: many
cdr3_nt: TGTGCCAGCAGTTCCGGGACAGGGGGGGATAGCAATCAGCCCCAGCATTTT
cdr3_aa: CASSSGTGGDSNQPQHF

v_call: TRBV27
j_call: TRBJ1-1
d_call: .
clone_size: few
cdr3_nt: TGTGCCAGCAGTTTATTATCAGGGAACACTGAAGCTTTCTTT
cdr3_aa: CASSLLSGNTEAFF

v_call: TRBV29-1
j_call: TRBJ1-1
d_call: TRBD1
clone_size: .
cdr3_nt: TGCAGCGTTGACCCTCATTCAGGGGGCACTGAAGCTTTCTTT
cdr3_aa: CSVDPHSGGTEAFF

v_call: TRBV5-1
j_call: TRBJ1-2
d_call: .
clone_size: few
cdr3_nt: TGCGCCAGCAGCCAGGACCCTAACTATGGCTACACCTTC
cdr3_aa: CASSQDPNYGYTF

v_call: TRBV5-8
j_call: TRBJ2-2
d_call: TRBD1
clone_size: many
cdr3_nt: TGTGCCAGCAGCTTGGGACAGGGGGTTACCGGGGAGCTGTTTTTT
cdr3_aa: CASSLGQGVTGELFF

v_call: TRBV7-2
j_call: TRBJ2-3
d_call: TRBD1
clone_size: many
cdr3_nt: TGTGCCAGCAGCCCGCGGACAGGGGGCGCCGCAGATACGCAGTATTTT
cdr3_aa: CASSPRTGGAADTQYF

v_call: TRBV20-1
j_call: TRBJ2-7
d_call: TRBD2
clone_size: .
cdr3_nt: TGCAGTGCACGGACTAGCGGGTTTAACGAGCAGTACTTC
cdr3_aa: CSARTSGFNEQYF

v_call: TRBV30
j_call: TRBJ2-5
d_call: .
clone_size: few
cdr3_nt: TGTGCCTGGAGTGTAAGAAGGAGAGTCCAAGAGACCCAGTACTTC
cdr3_aa: CAWSVRRRVQETQYF

v_call: TRBV7-2
j_call: TRBJ1-2
d_call: .
clone_size: many
cdr3_nt: TGTGCCAGCAGCTCAGGGGTGGGTGGCTACACCTTC
cdr3_aa: CASSSGVGGYTF

v_call: TRBV5-4
j_call: TRBJ1-6
d_call: .
clone_size: few
cdr3_nt: TGTGCCAGCAGCTTGCAGGGAACCAATTCACCCCTCCACTTT
cdr3_aa: CASSLQGTNSPLHF

v_call: TRBV7-6
j_call: TRBJ2-1
d_call: .
clone_size: .
cdr3_nt: TGTGCCAGCAGCCCCCTAATGAATGAGCAGTTCTTC
cdr3_aa: CASSPLMNEQFF

v_call: TRBV27
j_call: TRBJ2-1
d_call: .
clone_size: many
cdr3_nt: TGTGCCAGCAGTTCCGGGCACTACCGCGGGACGGAGCAGTTCTTC
cdr3_aa: CASSSGHYRGTEQFF

v_call: TRBV2
j_call: TRBJ2-2
d_call: .
clone_size: many
cdr3_nt: TGTGCCAGCACCGAACTGGGTTACACCGGGGAGCTGTTTTTT
cdr3_aa: CASTELGYTGELFF

v_call: TRBV10-3
j_call: TRBJ1-6
d_call: .
clone_size: .
cdr3_nt: TGTGCCATCAGTAGGGGAGGGTCGAAAAGTTCACCCCTCCACTTT
cdr3_aa: CAISRGGSKSSPLHF

v_call: TRBV20-1
j_call: TRBJ1-4
d_call: .
clone_size: .
cdr3_nt: TGCAGTGCCCGTACAGCCACTAATGAAAAACTGTTTTTT
cdr3_aa: CSARTATNEKLFF

v_call: TRBV7-9
j_call: TRBJ2-1
d_call: .
clone_size: many
cdr3_nt: TGTGCCAGCAGCGGGGAGAGGGGCTCAACAGAGCAGTTCTTC
cdr3_aa: CASSGERGSTEQFF

v_call: TRBV27
j_call: TRBJ1-6
d_call: .
clone_size: .
cdr3_nt: TGTGCCAGCAGTTTATCGACTGCCCGGTCACCCCTCCACTTT
cdr3_aa: CASSLSTARSPLHF

v_call: TRBV28
j_call: TRBJ2-3
d_call: .
clone_size: many
cdr3_nt: TGTGCCAGCAACCCCGGGGTAGGAGATACGCAGTATTTT
cdr3_aa: CASNPGVGDTQYF

v_call: TRBV12-3/TRBV12-4
j_call: TRBJ2-1
d_call: TRBD1
clone_size: .
cdr3_nt: TGTGCCAGCAGTATCGGACAGGGGTTAGGGTCCTACAATGAGCAGTTCTTC
cdr3_aa: CASSIGQGLGSYNEQFF

v_call: TRBV7-8
j_call: TRBJ2-2
d_call: .
clone_size: many
cdr3_nt: TGTGCCAGCAGCTTAGCGGGAGCGTCAGGGAGCGGGGAGCTGTTTTTT
cdr3_aa: CASSLAGASGSGELFF

v_call: TRBV27
j_call: TRBJ1-4
d_call: .
clone_size: many
cdr3_nt: TGTGCCAGCAGTTTAGGAGGGGCGGGTGAAAAACTGTTTTTT
cdr3_aa: CASSLGGAGEKLFF